This T cell receptor (beta chain) is drawn from a study of stem cell transplantation in POMP-related autoinflammatory disease. At the level of the study: Impaired MHC class I-dependent CD8+ differentiation was hypothesized from defective thymoproteasomes. The study's findings and limits: Across all analyzed T-cell subsets, patients with PRAID tended toward reduced diversity and increased clonality.

The CDR3 runs to 13 residues. CDR1 and CDR2 from the germline V gene are SGDLS and YYNGEE. The germline V and J ends were trimmed by 0 bases and 8 bases, with 11 bases remaining between them. With regard to this clone: What it binds is unknown.

The method was immunoSEQ multiplex PCR; TCRdb's version includes in-frame clones alone and lacks a portion of them. The data hold some 65,000 clones, with approximately 91% observed a single time. The chain has TRBV9 and TRBJ2-5; D remains ambiguous. This receptor was obtained from a human patient with POMP-related autoinflammation and immune dysregulation (PRAID). Some T cells may be supplied by the graft donor. The sequencing here drew on CD4+ T cells from PBMCs, taken after stem cell transplantation. The CDR3 DNA is TGTGCCAGCAGCGTAGGTGTCACCGAAACCCAGTACTTC. As protein: CASSVGVTETQYF.